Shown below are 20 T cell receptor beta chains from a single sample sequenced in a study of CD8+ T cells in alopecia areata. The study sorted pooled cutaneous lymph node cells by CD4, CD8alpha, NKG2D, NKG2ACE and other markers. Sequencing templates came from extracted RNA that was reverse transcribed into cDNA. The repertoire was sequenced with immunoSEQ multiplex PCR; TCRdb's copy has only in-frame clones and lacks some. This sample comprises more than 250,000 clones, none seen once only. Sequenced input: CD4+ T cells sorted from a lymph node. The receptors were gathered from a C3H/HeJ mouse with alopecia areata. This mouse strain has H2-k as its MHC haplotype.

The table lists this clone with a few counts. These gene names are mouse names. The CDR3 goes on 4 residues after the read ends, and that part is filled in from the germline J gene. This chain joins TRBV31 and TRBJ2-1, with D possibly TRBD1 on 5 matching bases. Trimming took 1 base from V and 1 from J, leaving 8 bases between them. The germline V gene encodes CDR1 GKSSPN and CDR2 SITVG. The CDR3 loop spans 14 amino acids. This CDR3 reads CAWSPDKNYAEQFF. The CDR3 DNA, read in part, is TGTGCCTGGAGTCCGGACAAGAACTATGCT.

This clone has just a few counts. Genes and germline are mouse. The CDR3 sequence is CASSQGMGVAEQFF. Incomplete CDR3 DNA: TGTGCCAGCAGCCAAGGAATGGGGGTTGCT. This chain links TRBV5 with TRBJ2-1; D perhaps matches TRBD2 (6 bases). The CDR3 end is not reached by the read, which stops 4 residues before it; the germline J gene fills it in. Trimming took 1 base from V and 6 from J, leaving 10 bases between them. Germline V lookup: CDR1 LGHNA, CDR2 YNLKQL (reference sequence). The CDR3 is 14 amino acids.

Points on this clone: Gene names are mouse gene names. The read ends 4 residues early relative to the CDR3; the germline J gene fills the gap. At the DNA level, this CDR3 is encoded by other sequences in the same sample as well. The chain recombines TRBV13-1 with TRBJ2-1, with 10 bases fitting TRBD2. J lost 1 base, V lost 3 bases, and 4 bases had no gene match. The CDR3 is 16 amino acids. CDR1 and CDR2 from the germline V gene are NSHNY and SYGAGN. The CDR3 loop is CASSGRDWGNYAEQFF. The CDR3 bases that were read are TGTGCCAGCAGTGGCCGGGACTGGGGCAACTATGCT.

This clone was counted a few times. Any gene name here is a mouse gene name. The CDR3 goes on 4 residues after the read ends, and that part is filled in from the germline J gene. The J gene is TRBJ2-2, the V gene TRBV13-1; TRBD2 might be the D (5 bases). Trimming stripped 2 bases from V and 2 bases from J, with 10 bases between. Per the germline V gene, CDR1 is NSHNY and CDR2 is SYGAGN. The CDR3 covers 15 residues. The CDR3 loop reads CASSDSAGNTGQLYF. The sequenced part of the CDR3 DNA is TGTGCCAGCAGTGACTCGGCTGGGAACACCGGG.

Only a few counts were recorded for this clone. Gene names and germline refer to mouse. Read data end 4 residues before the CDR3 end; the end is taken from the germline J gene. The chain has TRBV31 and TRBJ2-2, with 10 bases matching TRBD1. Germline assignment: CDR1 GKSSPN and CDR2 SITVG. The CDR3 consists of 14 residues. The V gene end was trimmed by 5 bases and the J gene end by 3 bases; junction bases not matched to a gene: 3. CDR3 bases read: TGTGCCTGGGACAGGGGGCTTGACACCGGG. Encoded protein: CAWDRGLDTG. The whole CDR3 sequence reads CAWDRGLDTGQLYF.

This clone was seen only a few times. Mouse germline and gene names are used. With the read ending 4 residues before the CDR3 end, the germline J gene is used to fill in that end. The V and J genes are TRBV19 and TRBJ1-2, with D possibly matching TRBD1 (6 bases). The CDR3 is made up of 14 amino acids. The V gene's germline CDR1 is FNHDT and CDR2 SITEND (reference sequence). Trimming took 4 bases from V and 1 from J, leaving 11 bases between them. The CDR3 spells CASSPGQLNSDYTF. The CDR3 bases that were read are TGTGCCAGCAGTCCGGGACAATTAAACTCC.

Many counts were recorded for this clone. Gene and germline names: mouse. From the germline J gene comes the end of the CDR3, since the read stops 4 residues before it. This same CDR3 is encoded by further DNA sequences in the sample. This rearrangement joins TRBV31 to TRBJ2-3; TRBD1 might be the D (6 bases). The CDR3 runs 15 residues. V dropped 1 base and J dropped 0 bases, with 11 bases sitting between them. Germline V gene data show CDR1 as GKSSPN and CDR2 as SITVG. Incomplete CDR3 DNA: TGTGCCTGGAGTCCCGGGACAACTAGTGCAGAA. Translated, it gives CAWSPGTTSAE. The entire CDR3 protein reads CAWSPGTTSAETLYF.

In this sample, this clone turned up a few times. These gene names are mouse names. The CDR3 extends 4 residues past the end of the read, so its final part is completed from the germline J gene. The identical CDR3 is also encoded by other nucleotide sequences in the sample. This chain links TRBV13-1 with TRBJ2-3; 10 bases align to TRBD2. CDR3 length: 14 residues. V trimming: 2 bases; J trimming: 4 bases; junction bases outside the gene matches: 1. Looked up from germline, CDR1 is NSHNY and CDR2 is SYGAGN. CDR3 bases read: TGTGCCAGCAGTGACTGGGGGGGCACAGAA. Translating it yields CASSDWGGTE. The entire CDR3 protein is CASSDWGGTETLYF.

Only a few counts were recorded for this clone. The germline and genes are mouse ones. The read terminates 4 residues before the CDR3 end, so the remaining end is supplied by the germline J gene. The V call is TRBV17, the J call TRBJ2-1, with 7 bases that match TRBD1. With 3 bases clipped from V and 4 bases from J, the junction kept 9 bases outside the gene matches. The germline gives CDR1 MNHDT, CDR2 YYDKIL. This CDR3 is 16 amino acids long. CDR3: CASSRRSRDRYAEQFF. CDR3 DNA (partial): TGTGCTAGCAGTAGGAGAAGCCGGGACAGATATGCT.

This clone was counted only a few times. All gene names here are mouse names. The CDR3 spells CASSRDLGTGTFYNSPLYF. The sequenced part of the CDR3 DNA is TGTGCTAGCAGTAGAGATCTGGGGACAGGGACCTTTTATAATTCGCCC. The rearrangement uses TRBV17 and TRBJ1-6; 9 bases agree with TRBD1. The missing CDR3 end, 3 residues past where the read stops, is filled in from the germline J gene. TRBJ1-6 is treated as an ORF (open reading frame) with a function not yet certain. The CDR3 is 19 amino acids. With 0 bases clipped from V and 4 bases from J, the junction kept 10 bases outside the gene matches. Germline loops: CDR1 MNHDT, CDR2 YYDKIL.

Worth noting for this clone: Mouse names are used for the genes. Partial CDR3 DNA: TGTGCCTGGAGTGGGGGGACACAAGAC. Amino acid sequence: CAWSGGTQD. The entire CDR3 sequence reads CAWSGGTQDTQYF. J is TRBJ2-5 and V is TRBV31; D may be TRBD1 or TRBD2 (6 bases each). The read gets to within 4 residues of the CDR3 end, and the germline J gene fills in the rest. Deletions cut 2 bases from V and 3 bases from J, with 9 bases between. The CDR3 has 13 residues. Looked up from germline, CDR1 is GKSSPN and CDR2 is SITVG.

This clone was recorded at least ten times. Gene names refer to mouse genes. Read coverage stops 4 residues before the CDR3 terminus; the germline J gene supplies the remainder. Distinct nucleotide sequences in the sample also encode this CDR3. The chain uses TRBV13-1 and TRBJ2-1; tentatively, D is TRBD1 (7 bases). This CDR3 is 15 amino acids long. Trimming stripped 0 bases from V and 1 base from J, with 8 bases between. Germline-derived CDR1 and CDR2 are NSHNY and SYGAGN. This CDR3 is CASSDAGGNYAEQFF. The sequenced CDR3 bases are TGTGCCAGCAGTGATGCAGGGGGGAACTATGCT.

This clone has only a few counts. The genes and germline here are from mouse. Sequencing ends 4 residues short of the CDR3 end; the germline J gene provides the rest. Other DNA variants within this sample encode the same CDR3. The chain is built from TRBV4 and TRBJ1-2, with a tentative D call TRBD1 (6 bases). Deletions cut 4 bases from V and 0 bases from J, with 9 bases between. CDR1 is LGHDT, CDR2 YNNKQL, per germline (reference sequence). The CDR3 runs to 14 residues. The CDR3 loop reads CASSSGTTNSDYTF. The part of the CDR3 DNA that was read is TGTGCCAGCAGCTCAGGGACAACAAACTCC.

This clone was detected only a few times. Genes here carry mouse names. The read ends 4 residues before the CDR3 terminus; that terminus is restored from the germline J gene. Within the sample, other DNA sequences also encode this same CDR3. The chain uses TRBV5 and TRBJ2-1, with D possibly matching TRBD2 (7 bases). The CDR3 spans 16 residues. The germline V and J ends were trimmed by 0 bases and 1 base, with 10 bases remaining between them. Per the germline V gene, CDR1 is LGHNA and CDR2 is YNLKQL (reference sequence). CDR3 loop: CASSQEGGGNYAEQFF. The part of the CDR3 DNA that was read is TGTGCCAGCAGCCAAGAAGGGGGGGGGAACTATGCT.

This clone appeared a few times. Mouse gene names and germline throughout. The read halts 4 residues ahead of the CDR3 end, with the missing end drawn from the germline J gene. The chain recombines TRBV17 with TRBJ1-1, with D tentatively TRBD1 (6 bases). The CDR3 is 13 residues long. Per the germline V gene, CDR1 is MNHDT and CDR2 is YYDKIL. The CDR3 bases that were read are TGTGCTAGCAGTAGTTGGGGGGCGCGA. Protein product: CASSSWGAR. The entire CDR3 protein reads CASSSWGAREVFF.

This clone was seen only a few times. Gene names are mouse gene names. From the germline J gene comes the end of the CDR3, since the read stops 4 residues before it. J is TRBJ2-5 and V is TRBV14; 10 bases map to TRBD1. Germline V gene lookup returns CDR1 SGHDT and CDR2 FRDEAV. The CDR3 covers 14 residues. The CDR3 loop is CASSFGDRGDTQYF. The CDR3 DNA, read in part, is TGTGCCAGCAGTTTCGGGGACAGGGGCGAC. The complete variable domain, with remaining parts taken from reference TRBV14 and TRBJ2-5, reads EAGVTQSPRYAVLQEGQAVSFWCDPISGHDTLYWYQQPRDQGPQLLVYFRDEAVIDNSQLPSDRFSAVRPKGTNSTLKIQSAKQGDTATYLCASSFGDRGDTQYFGPGTRLLVL.

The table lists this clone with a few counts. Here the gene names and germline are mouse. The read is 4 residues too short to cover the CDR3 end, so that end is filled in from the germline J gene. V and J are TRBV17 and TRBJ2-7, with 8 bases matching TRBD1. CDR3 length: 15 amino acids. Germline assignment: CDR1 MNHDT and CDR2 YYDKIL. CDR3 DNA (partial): TGTGCTAGCAGTAGAGATGGCAGGGGGCGCGAT. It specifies CASSRDGRGRD. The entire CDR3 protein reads CASSRDGRGRDEQYF.

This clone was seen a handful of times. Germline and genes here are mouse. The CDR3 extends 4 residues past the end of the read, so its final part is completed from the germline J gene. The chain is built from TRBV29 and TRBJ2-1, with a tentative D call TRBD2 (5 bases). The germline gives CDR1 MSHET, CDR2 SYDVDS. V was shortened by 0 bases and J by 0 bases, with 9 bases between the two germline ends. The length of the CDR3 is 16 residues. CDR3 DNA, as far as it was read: TGTGCTAGCAGTTTATCATGGGGATATAACTATGCT. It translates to CASSLSWGYNYA. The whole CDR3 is CASSLSWGYNYAEQFF.

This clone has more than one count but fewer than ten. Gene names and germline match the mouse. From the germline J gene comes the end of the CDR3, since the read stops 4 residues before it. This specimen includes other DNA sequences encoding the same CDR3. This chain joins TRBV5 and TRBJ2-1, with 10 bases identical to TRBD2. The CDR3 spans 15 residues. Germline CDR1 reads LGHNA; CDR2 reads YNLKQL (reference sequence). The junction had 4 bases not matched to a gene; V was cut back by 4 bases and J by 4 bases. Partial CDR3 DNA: TGTGCCAGCAGCCCTCGACTGGGGGGATATGCT. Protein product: CASSPRLGGYA. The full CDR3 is CASSPRLGGYAEQFF.

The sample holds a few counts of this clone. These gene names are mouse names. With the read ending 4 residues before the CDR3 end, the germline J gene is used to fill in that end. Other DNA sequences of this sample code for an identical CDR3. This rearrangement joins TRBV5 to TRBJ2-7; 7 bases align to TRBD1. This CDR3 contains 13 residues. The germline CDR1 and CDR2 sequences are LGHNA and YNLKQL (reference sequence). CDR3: CASSQPGQYEQYF. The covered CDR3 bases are TGTGCCAGCAGCCAACCGGGACAGTAT.